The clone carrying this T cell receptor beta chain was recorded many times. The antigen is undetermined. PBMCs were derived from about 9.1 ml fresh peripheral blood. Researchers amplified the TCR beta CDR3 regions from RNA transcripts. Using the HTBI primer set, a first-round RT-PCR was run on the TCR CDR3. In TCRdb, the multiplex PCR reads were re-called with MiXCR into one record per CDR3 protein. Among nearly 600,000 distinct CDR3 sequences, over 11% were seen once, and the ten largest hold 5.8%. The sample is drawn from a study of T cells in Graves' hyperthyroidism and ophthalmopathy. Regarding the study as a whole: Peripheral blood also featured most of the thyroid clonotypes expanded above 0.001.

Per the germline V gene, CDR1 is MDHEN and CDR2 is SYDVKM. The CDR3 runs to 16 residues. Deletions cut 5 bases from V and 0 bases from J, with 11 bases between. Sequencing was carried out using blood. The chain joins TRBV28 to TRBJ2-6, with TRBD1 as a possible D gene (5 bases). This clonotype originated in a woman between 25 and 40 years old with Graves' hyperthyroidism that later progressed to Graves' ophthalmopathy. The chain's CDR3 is CASSQDTNSGANVLTF. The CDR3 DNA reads TGTGCCAGCAGTCAGGACACGAACTCTGGGGCCAACGTCCTGACTTTC. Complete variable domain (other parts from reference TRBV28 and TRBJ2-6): DVKVTQSSRYLVKRTGEKVFLECVQDMDHENMFWYRQDPGLGLRLIYFSYDVKMKEKGDIPEGYSVSREKKERFSLILESASTNQTSMYLCASSQDTNSGANVLTFGAGSRLTVL.